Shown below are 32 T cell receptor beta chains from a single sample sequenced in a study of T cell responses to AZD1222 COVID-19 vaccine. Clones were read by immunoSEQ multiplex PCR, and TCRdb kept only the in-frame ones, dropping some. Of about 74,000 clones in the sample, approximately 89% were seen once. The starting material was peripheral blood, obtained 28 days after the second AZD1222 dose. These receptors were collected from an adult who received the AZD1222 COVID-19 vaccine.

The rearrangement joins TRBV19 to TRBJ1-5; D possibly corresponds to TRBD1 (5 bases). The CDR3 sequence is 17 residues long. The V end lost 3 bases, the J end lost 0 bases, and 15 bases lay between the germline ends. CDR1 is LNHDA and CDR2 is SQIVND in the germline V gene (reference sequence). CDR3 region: CASSILRQSYSNQPQHF. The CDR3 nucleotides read TGTGCCAGTAGTATCCTCAGACAGAGTTATAGCAATCAGCCCCAGCATTTT.

As DNA, the CDR3 is TGTGCCAGCAGTGGGTCCAGGGGAGGGAATGAAAAACTGTTTTTT. This encodes CASSGSRGGNEKLFF. This chain uses TRBV2 with TRBJ1-4; D might be TRBD1 (6 bases). The germline V gene has CDR1 SNHLY and CDR2 FYNNEI. Trimming left V 4 bases short and J 5 bases short, with 14 bases between. This CDR3 region has 15 residues.

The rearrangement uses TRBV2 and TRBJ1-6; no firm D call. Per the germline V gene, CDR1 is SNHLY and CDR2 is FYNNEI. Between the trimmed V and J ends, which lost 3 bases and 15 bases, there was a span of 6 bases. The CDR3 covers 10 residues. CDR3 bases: TGTGCCAGCAGTGAGTTACGCCTCCACTTT. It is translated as CASSELRLHF.

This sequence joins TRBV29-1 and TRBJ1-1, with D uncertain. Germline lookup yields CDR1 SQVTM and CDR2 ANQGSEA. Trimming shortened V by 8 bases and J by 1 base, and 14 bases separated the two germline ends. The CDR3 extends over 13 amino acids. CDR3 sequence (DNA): TGCAGCATTCGGCTGGGCGCGAACACTGAAGCTTTCTTT. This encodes CSIRLGANTEAFF.

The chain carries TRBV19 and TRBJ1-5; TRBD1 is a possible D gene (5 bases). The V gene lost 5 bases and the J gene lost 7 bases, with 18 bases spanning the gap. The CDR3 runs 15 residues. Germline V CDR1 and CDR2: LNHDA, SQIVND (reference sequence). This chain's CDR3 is CASSPLGEGRQPQHF. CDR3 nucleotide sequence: TGTGCCAGTAGTCCTCTAGGGGAGGGTCGGCAGCCCCAGCATTTT.

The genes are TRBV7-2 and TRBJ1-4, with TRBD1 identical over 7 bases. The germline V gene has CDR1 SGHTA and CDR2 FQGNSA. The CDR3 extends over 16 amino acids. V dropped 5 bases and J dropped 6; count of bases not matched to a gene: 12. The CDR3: CASSTGRGRRDEKLFF. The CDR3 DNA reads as TGTGCCAGCAGCACGGGGAGGGGGCGCCGGGATGAAAAACTGTTTTTT.

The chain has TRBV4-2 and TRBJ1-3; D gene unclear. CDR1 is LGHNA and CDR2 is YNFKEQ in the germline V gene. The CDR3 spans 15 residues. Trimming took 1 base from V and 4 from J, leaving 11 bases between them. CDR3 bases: TGTGCCAGCAGCCAAGCGGTTTTGGGCGGAAACACCATATATTTT. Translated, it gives CASSQAVLGGNTIYF.

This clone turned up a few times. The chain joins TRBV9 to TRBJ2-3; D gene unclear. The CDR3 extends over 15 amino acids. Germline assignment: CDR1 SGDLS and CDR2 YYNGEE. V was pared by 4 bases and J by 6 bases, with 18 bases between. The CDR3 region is CASSLRWLTADTQYF. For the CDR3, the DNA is TGTGCCAGCAGCCTTAGGTGGCTCACCGCGGATACGCAGTATTTT.

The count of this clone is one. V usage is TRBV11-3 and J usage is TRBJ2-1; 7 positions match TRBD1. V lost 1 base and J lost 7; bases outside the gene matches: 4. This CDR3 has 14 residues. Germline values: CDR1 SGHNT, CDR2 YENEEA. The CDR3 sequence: CASSLVRGSNEQFF. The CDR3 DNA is TGTGCCAGCAGCTTAGTCAGGGGGTCAAATGAGCAGTTCTTC.

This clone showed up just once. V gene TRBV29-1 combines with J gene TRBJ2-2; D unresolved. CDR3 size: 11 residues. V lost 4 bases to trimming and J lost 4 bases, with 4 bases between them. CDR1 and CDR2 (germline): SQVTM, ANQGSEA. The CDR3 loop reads CSVGLTGELFF. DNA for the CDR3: TGCAGCGTTGGTCTCACCGGGGAGCTGTTTTTT.

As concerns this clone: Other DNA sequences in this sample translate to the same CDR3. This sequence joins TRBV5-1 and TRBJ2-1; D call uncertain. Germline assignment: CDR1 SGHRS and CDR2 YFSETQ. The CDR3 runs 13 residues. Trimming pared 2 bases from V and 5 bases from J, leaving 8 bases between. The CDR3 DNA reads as TGCGCCAGCAGCTTACAAGCGAACAATGAGCAGTTCTTC. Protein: CASSLQANNEQFF.

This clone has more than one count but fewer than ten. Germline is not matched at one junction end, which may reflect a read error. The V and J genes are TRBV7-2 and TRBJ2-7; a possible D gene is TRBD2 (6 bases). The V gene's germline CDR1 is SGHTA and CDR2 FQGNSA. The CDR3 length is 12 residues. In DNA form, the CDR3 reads TGTGCCAGCGGCTTGGGGGGCTACGAGCAGTACTTC. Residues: CASGLGGYEQYF.

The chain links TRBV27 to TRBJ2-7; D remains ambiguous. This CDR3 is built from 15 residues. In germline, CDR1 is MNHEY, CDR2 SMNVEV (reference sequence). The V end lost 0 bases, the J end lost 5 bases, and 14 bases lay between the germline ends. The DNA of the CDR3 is TGTGCCAGCAGTTTATCGGCTGCCCTTACGGACGAGCAGTACTTC. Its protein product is CASSLSAALTDEQYF.

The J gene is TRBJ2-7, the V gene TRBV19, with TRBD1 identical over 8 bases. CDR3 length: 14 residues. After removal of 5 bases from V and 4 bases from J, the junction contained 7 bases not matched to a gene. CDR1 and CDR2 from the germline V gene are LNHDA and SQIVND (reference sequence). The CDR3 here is CASSEQGAVYEQYF. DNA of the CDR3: TGTGCCAGTAGTGAGCAGGGGGCAGTGTACGAGCAGTACTTC.

This CDR3 reads CASSPSSGRAWETQYF. CDR3 nucleotide sequence: TGTGCCAGCTCACCAAGTAGCGGGAGGGCCTGGGAGACCCAGTACTTC. The chain recombines TRBV18 with TRBJ2-5; 11 bases are a match to TRBD2. CDR3 length: 16 residues. V dropped 2 bases and J dropped 5; count of bases not matched to a gene: 7. Germline-derived CDR1 and CDR2 are KGHSH and LQKENI.

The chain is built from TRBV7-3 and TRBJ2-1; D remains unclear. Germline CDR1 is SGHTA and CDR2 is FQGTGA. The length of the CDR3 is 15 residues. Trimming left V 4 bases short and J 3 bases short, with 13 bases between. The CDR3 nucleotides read TGTGCCAGCAGCTCACAGCCGGACCGCTACAATGAGCAGTTCTTC. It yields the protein CASSSQPDRYNEQFF.

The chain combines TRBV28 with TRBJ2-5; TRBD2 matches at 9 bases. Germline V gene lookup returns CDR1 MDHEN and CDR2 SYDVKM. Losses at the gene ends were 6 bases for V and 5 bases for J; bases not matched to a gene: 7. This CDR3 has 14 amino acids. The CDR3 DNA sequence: TGTGCCAGCAGGGCAGCGGGAGGAGGGGAGACCCAGTACTTC. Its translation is CASRAAGGGETQYF.

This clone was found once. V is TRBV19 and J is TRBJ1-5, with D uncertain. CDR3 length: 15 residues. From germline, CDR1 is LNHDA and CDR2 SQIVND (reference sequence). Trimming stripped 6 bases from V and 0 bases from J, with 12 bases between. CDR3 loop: CASRPSFISNQPQHF. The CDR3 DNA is TGTGCCAGTAGGCCTTCGTTTATTAGCAATCAGCCCCAGCATTTT. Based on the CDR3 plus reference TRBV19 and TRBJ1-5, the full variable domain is DGGITQSPKYLFRKEGQNVTLSCEQNLNHDAMYWYRQDPGQGLRLIYYSQIVNDFQKGDIAEGYSVSREKKESFPLTVTSAQKNPTAFYLCASRPSFISNQPQHFGDGTRLSIL.

Here the CDR3 reads CASSFLGGTDTQYF. DNA for the CDR3: TGTGCCAGCAGCTTCTTAGGGGGCACAGATACGCAGTATTTT. The chain links TRBV7-3 to TRBJ2-3, with D possibly matching TRBD1 (5 bases). V was shortened by 3 bases and J by 1 base, with 8 bases between the two germline ends. CDR3 size: 14 residues. Germline V CDR1 and CDR2: SGHTA, FQGTGA.

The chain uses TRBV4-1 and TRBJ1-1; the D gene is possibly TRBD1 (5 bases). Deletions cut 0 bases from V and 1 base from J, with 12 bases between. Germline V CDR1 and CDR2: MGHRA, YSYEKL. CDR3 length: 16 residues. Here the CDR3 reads CASSQDRVGANTEAFF. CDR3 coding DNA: TGCGCCAGCAGCCAAGATCGGGTAGGGGCGAACACTGAAGCTTTCTTT.

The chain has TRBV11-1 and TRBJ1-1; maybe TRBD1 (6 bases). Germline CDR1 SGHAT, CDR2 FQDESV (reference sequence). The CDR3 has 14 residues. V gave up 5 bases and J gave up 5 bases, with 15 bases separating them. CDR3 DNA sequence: TGTGCCAGCAGCCCACAGGGAGAGGGGACTGAAGCTTTCTTT. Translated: CASSPQGEGTEAFF.

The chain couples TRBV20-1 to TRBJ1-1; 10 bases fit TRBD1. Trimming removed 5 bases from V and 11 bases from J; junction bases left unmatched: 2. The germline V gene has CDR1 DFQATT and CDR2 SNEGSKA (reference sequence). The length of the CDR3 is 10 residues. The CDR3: CSADRGRAFF. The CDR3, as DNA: TGCAGTGCTGACAGGGGGCGGGCTTTCTTT.

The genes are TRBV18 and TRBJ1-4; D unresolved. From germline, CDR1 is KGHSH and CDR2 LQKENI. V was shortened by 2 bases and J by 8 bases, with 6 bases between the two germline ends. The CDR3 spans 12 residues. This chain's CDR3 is CASSPFGEKLFF. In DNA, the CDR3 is TGTGCCAGCTCACCATTCGGGGAAAAACTGTTTTTT.

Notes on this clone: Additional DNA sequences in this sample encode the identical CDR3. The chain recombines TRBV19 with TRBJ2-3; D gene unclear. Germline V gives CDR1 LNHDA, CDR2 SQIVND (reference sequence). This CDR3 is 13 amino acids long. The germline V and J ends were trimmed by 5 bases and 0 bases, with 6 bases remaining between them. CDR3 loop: CASSRASTDTQYF. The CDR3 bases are TGTGCCAGTAGTCGGGCTAGCACAGATACGCAGTATTTT. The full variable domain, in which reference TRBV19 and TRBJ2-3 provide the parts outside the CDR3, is DGGITQSPKYLFRKEGQNVTLSCEQNLNHDAMYWYRQDPGQGLRLIYYSQIVNDFQKGDIAEGYSVSREKKESFPLTVTSAQKNPTAFYLCASSRASTDTQYFGPGTRLTVL.

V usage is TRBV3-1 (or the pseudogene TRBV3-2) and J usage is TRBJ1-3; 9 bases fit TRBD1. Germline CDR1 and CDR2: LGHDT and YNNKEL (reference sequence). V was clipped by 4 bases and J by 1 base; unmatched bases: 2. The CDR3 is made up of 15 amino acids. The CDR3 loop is CASSLQGASGNTIYF. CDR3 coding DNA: TGTGCCAGCAGCCTACAGGGGGCTTCTGGAAACACCATATATTTT.

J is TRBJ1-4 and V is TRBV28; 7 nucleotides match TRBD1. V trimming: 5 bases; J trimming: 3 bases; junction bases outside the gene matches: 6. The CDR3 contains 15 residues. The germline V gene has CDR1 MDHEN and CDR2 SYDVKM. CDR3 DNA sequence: TGTGCCAGCAGTCAAGCGGGACAGCCTAATGAAAAACTGTTTTTT. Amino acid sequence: CASSQAGQPNEKLFF.

The CDR3, as DNA: TGTGCCAGCAGCCTAGAAGCGGGACACGCGACCCAGTACTTC. Its translation: CASSLEAGHATQYF. The chain has TRBV7-9 and TRBJ2-5, with D possibly matching TRBD2 (7 bases). V was shortened by 5 bases and J by 7 bases, with 17 bases between the two germline ends. Germline assignment: CDR1 SEHNR and CDR2 FQNEAQ (reference sequence). This CDR3 region has 14 residues.

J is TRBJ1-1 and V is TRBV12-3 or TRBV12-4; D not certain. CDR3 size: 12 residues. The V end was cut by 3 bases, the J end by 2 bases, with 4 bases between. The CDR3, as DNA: TGTGCCAGCAGTTTCAGTAACACTGAAGCTTTCTTT. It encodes CASSFSNTEAFF.

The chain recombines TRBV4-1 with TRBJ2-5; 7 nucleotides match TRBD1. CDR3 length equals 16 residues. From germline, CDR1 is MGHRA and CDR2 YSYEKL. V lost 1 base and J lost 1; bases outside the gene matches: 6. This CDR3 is CASSQGTTGVQETQYF. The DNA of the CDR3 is TGCGCCAGCAGCCAAGGGACCACAGGGGTCCAAGAGACCCAGTACTTC.

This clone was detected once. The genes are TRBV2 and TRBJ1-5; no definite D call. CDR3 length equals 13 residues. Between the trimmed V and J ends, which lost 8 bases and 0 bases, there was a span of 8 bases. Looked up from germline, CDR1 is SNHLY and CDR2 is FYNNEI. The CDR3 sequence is CASRWASNQPQHF. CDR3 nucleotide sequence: TGTGCCAGCCGATGGGCTAGCAATCAGCCCCAGCATTTT. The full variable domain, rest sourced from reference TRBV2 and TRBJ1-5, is EPEVTQTPSHQVTQMGQEVILRCVPISNHLYFYWYRQILGQKVEFLVSFYNNEISEKSEIFDDQFSVERPDGSNFTLKIRSTKLEDSAMYFCASRWASNQPQHFGDGTRLSIL.

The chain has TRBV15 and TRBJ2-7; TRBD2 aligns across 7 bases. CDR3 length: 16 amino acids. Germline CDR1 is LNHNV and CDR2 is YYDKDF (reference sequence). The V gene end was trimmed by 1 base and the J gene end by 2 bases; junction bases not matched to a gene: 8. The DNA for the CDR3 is TGTGCCACCAGCAGAGCCGCAGGCGGGGGAGCCTACGAGCAGTACTTC. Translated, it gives CATSRAAGGGAYEQYF. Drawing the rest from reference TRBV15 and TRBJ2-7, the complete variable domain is DAMVIQNPRYQVTQFGKPVTLSCSQTLNHNVMYWYQQKSSQAPKLLFHYYDKDFNNEADTPDNFQSRRPNTSFCFLDIRSPGLGDTAMYLCATSRAAGGGAYEQYFGPGTRLTVT.

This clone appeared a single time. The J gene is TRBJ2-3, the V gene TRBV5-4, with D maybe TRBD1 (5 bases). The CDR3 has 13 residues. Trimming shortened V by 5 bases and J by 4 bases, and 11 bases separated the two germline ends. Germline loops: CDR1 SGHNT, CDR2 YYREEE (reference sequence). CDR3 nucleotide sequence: TGTGCCAGCAGGACAGTGGGGTCAGATACGCAGTATTTT. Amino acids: CASRTVGSDTQYF.